The present TCR beta chain was sequenced within a study of shared clonotypes between healthy human individuals. TCRdb's table, derived via immunoSEQ multiplex PCR, lists solely in-frame clones and lacks some. The data hold 2 million to 3 million clones, with approximately 94% observed a single time. V lost 6 bases and J lost 7, with 15 bases in between. This CDR3 region has 14 residues. Germline assignment: CDR1 MDHEN and CDR2 SYDVKM. This chain links TRBV28 with TRBJ1-4, with D tentatively TRBD1 (6 bases). This receptor was taken from a young man in good health. Some clones in this sample may be carry-over from other donors' samples. Sample: naive CD4+ T cells from PBMCs. Noted subset: CD45RA+ positively selected. The DNA for the CDR3 is TGTGCCAGCAGCGAGTGGGACAAAGGTGAAAAACTGTTTTTT. The encoded protein is CASSEWDKGEKLFF.